This is a list of T cell receptor beta chains from one sample in a study of blood T cells in healthy people across ages. In TCRdb, the 5' RACE reads were re-called with MiXCR into one record per CDR3 protein. This table has 550,000 to 750,000 distinct CDR3 sequences, 20% to 25% appearing once. The sequenced material came from blood. These receptors came from an older man in good health. Both conserved end residues are part of each CDR3. A D gene is named only where the DNA matches it firmly. Some rows have no size entry. The others give once, few or many, or a class for an expanded clone.

D: TRBD2
V: TRBV3-1
J: TRBJ2-3
size: few
CDR3: CASSPSGGDTQYF
DNA: TGTGCCAGCAGTCCTAGCGGGGGGGATACGCAGTATTTT

D: -
V: TRBV20-1
J: TRBJ2-7
size: few
CDR3: CSAGSGDEQYF
DNA: TGCAGTGCTGGATCGGGAGACGAGCAGTACTTC

D: TRBD2
V: TRBV28
J: TRBJ2-1
size: many
CDR3: CASSLGNSIAGRNEQFF
DNA: TGTGCCAGCAGTTTAGGGAACTCTATAGCGGGTAGAAATGAGCAGTTCTTC

D: TRBD1
V: TRBV3-1
J: TRBJ2-7
size: -
CDR3: CASSQVGQGGEQYF
DNA: TGTGCCAGCAGCCAAGTGGGACAGGGTGGCGAGCAGTACTTC

D: -
V: TRBV29-1
J: TRBJ2-5
size: few
CDR3: CSVDEETQYF
DNA: TGCAGCGTTGATGAGGAGACCCAGTACTTC

D: TRBD1
V: TRBV5-1
J: TRBJ1-4
size: -
CDR3: CASAAGTGDEKLFF
DNA: TGCGCCAGCGCGGCGGGGACAGGGGATGAAAAACTGTTTTTT

D: -
V: TRBV20-1
J: TRBJ2-1
size: -
CDR3: CSAGFAEGEQFF
DNA: TGCAGTGCTGGATTCGCTGAGGGTGAGCAGTTCTTC

D: -
V: TRBV20-1
J: TRBJ1-4
size: few
CDR3: CSAREINEKLFF
DNA: TGCAGTGCTAGGGAAATAAATGAAAAACTGTTTTTT

D: -
V: TRBV6-2/TRBV6-3
J: TRBJ2-6
size: few
CDR3: CASGYSGANVLTF
DNA: TGTGCCAGCGGGTACTCTGGGGCCAACGTCCTGACTTTC

D: -
V: TRBV5-1
J: TRBJ2-7
size: -
CDR3: CASSNRGLSYEQYF
DNA: TGCGCCAGCAGCAACCGGGGTCTCTCCTACGAGCAGTACTTC

D: -
V: TRBV5-4
J: TRBJ2-1
size: -
CDR3: CASSIETGLSSYNEQFF
DNA: TGTGCCAGCAGCATCGAGACAGGACTAAGCTCCTACAATGAGCAGTTCTTC

D: TRBD1
V: TRBV6-6
J: TRBJ2-3
size: -
CDR3: CAIWTGGKDTQYF
DNA: TGTGCCATCTGGACAGGGGGCAAAGATACGCAGTATTTT

D: TRBD2
V: TRBV18
J: TRBJ2-7
size: few
CDR3: CASSSSSGRAYEQYF
DNA: TGTGCCAGCTCATCCTCAAGCGGGAGGGCCTACGAGCAGTACTTC

D: TRBD1
V: TRBV12-3/TRBV12-4
J: TRBJ2-6
size: -
CDR3: CASSSHRGFGANVLTF
DNA: TGTGCCAGCAGTTCCCACAGGGGGTTTGGGGCCAACGTCCTGACTTTC

D: TRBD1
V: TRBV27
J: TRBJ1-2
size: few
CDR3: CATRQGATLYGYTF
DNA: TGTGCCACGAGACAGGGGGCGACTCTCTATGGCTACACCTTC

D: -
V: TRBV6-1
J: TRBJ2-7
size: -
CDR3: CASSERLMSSYEQYF
DNA: TGTGCTAGCAGTGAACGGCTAATGAGCTCCTACGAGCAGTACTTC

D: TRBD2
V: TRBV6-2/TRBV6-3
J: TRBJ2-5
size: -
CDR3: CATTNGAGDQETRYF
DNA: TGTGCCACCACTAACGGAGCGGGGGACCAAGAGACCCGGTACTTC

D: TRBD1
V: TRBV6-5
J: TRBJ2-7
size: -
CDR3: CASSYSRTGVLEQYF
DNA: TGTGCCAGCAGTTACTCGCGGACAGGGGTCCTCGAGCAGTACTTC

D: TRBD1
V: TRBV29-1
J: TRBJ2-7
size: few
CDR3: CSVRTGSYEQYF
DNA: TGCAGCGTGCGGACAGGGTCCTACGAGCAGTACTTC

D: TRBD2
V: TRBV3-1
J: TRBJ2-1
size: -
CDR3: CASSHMGGTANEQFF
DNA: TGTGCCAGCAGCCACATGGGAGGGACCGCAAATGAGCAGTTCTTC

D: TRBD1
V: TRBV2
J: TRBJ2-5
size: few
CDR3: CASSDRTGVATQYF
DNA: TGTGCCAGCAGTGATCGGACAGGGGTGGCGACCCAGTACTTC

D: -
V: TRBV12-3/TRBV12-4
J: TRBJ1-2
size: -
CDR3: CASLTAHGYTF
DNA: TGTGCCAGCCTGACAGCCCATGGCTACACCTTC

D: TRBD2
V: TRBV20-1
J: TRBJ2-3
size: -
CDR3: CSALAGLDTDTQYF
DNA: TGCAGTGCTTTAGCGGGACTAGACACAGATACGCAGTATTTT

D: -
V: TRBV28
J: TRBJ1-4
size: many
CDR3: CASSFPTGRNEKLFF
DNA: TGTGCCAGCAGTTTTCCGACAGGACGCAATGAAAAACTGTTTTTT

D: -
V: TRBV7-2
J: TRBJ2-1
size: -
CDR3: CASTGRFNEQFF
DNA: TGTGCCAGCACCGGAAGGTTCAATGAGCAGTTCTTC

D: -
V: TRBV6-1
J: TRBJ1-3
size: -
CDR3: CASSELGSVHF
DNA: TGTGCCAGCAGTGAATTGGGCTCGGTCCATTTT

D: -
V: TRBV12-3/TRBV12-4
J: TRBJ2-1
size: few
CDR3: CASSVGRAYNEQFF
DNA: TGTGCCAGCAGCGTGGGCCGCGCCTACAATGAGCAGTTCTTC

D: -
V: TRBV29-1
J: TRBJ2-4
size: -
CDR3: CSALGQGGAKNIQYF
DNA: TGCAGCGCCCTAGGGCAGGGGGGTGCCAAAAACATTCAGTACTTC

D: -
V: TRBV19
J: TRBJ2-4
size: -
CDR3: CASRSSIMAKNIQYF
DNA: TGTGCCAGTAGGTCCTCCATAATGGCCAAAAACATTCAGTACTTC

D: -
V: TRBV6-6
J: TRBJ2-1
size: -
CDR3: CASRTGEEEQFF
DNA: TGTGCCAGCAGAACGGGAGAAGAAGAGCAGTTCTTC

D: -
V: TRBV7-2
J: TRBJ2-3
size: -
CDR3: CASSLDSGRGDTQYF
DNA: TGTGCCAGCAGCTTAGATTCCGGGAGAGGGGATACGCAGTATTTT

D: TRBD2
V: TRBV6-2/TRBV6-3
J: TRBJ2-7
size: -
CDR3: CAIRGLAVPHEQYF
DNA: TGTGCCATCAGGGGACTAGCGGTTCCGCACGAGCAGTACTTC

D: TRBD1
V: TRBV13
J: TRBJ2-7
size: -
CDR3: CASSSGDRVVYEQYF
DNA: TGTGCCAGCAGCTCTGGGGACAGGGTGGTATACGAGCAGTACTTC

D: -
V: TRBV3-1
J: TRBJ2-4
size: few
CDR3: CASSQGPGRPNIQYF
DNA: TGTGCCAGCAGCCAGGGTCCGGGACGACCAAACATTCAGTACTTC

D: -
V: TRBV7-2
J: TRBJ2-7
size: few
CDR3: CASSRQHGGTPSYEQYF
DNA: TGTGCCAGCAGCCGCCAACACGGAGGGACTCCCTCCTACGAGCAGTACTTC

D: TRBD2
V: TRBV20-1
J: TRBJ2-2
size: -
CDR3: CSARGTSSPYTGELFF
DNA: TGCAGTGCTAGAGGGACTAGCAGTCCTTACACCGGGGAGCTGTTTTTT

D: TRBD2
V: TRBV3-1
J: TRBJ2-5
size: -
CDR3: CASSQSGGYQETQYF
DNA: TGTGCCAGCAGCCAATCCGGGGGGTACCAAGAGACCCAGTACTTC

D: -
V: TRBV6-5
J: TRBJ1-3
size: -
CDR3: CASSKTRGNTIYF
DNA: TGTGCCAGCAGTAAAACCCGCGGAAACACCATATATTTT

D: TRBD1
V: TRBV12-3/TRBV12-4
J: TRBJ2-5
size: -
CDR3: CASSLAAGGIQETQYF
DNA: TGTGCCAGCAGTTTAGCGGCAGGGGGAATCCAAGAGACCCAGTACTTC

D: TRBD1
V: TRBV7-9
J: TRBJ1-5
size: -
CDR3: CASAKWTGEGAGQPQHF
DNA: TGTGCCAGCGCTAAGTGGACAGGGGAGGGAGCAGGTCAGCCCCAGCATTTT

D: TRBD2
V: TRBV9
J: TRBJ2-1
size: -
CDR3: CASSNSGRGSYNEQFF
DNA: TGTGCCAGCAGCAATAGCGGGAGAGGCTCCTACAATGAGCAGTTCTTC

D: -
V: TRBV4-3
J: TRBJ2-5
size: once
CDR3: CASSQDHRDGKETQYF
DNA: TGCGCCAGCAGCCAAGATCACAGGGATGGGAAAGAGACCCAGTACTTC

D: -
V: TRBV20-1
J: TRBJ1-1
size: few
CDR3: CSARLSGGGNTEAFF
DNA: TGCAGTGCTAGGCTGAGCGGGGGAGGGAACACTGAAGCTTTCTTT

D: -
V: TRBV2
J: TRBJ2-7
size: -
CDR3: CASNSNGNYEQYF
DNA: TGTGCCAGTAACAGTAACGGCAACTACGAGCAGTACTTC

D: -
V: TRBV3-1
J: TRBJ2-1
size: few
CDR3: CASSQGRSNEQFF
DNA: TGTGCCAGCAGCCAAGGACGATCCAATGAGCAGTTCTTC